Described below is a single TCR beta chain sequence and its context. These data originate in a study of yellow fever vaccine responses in identical twins. CDR3 size: 18 residues. J gave up 6 bases and V 4 bases, and 14 bases lay outside the gene matches. CDR1 is SGHDT and CDR2 is YYEEEE in the germline V gene. MiXCR, run by TCRdb on the RT-PCR reads, gives a single entry per CDR3 protein. Found here are 1,700 or so distinct CDR3 sequences, roughly 86% of them singletons; the top ten hold more than 4%. The origin of this receptor is a young woman who received the yellow fever vaccine. The specimen comprised T cells from blood (PBMCs), unsorted or a sorted subset (not recorded which), sampled before or after yellow fever vaccination (not recorded which). The gene calls are TRBV5-6 and TRBJ2-1, with 12 positions matching TRBD1. This CDR3 is CASSTWDRGLREGNEQFF. CDR3 sequence (DNA): TGTGCCAGCAGCACTTGGGACAGGGGGCTCCGCGAGGGCAATGAGCAGTTCTTC. The variable domain in full, completed from reference TRBV5-6 and TRBJ2-1, reads DAGVTQSPTHLIKTRGQQVTLRCSPKSGHDTVSWYQQALGQGPQFIFQYYEEEERQRGNFPDRFSGHQFPNYSSELNVNALLLGDSALYLCASSTWDRGLREGNEQFFGPGTRLTVL.